The subject of this entry is one T cell receptor (beta chain). This specimen comes from a study of blood T cell repertoires in COVID-19. As for the study in general: The United States, Italy and Spain were the sources of the acute and convalescent COVID-19 samples. PBMCs, B-cell-depleted T cells, or T cells were the source of the cDNA or gDNA that made up the material.

Assay used: immunoSEQ multiplex PCR; TCRdb lists only in-frame clones, some missing. The sample lists 290,000 or so clones, roughly 86% occurring once. Germline trimming cut 4 bases from V and 6 bases from J; bases unmatched to any gene: 14. There are 16 residues in the CDR3. Germline loops: CDR1 GTSNPN, CDR2 SVGIG (reference sequence). The genes are TRBV30 and TRBJ1-1; 10 bases fit TRBD1. Sequences were obtained from peripheral blood. The TCR was taken from a man between 65 and 85 years old with acute or convalescent COVID-19. This chain's CDR3 is CAWTPARDRGKPEAFF. The CDR3, as DNA: TGTGCCTGGACTCCCGCCAGGGACAGGGGAAAACCTGAAGCTTTCTTT.